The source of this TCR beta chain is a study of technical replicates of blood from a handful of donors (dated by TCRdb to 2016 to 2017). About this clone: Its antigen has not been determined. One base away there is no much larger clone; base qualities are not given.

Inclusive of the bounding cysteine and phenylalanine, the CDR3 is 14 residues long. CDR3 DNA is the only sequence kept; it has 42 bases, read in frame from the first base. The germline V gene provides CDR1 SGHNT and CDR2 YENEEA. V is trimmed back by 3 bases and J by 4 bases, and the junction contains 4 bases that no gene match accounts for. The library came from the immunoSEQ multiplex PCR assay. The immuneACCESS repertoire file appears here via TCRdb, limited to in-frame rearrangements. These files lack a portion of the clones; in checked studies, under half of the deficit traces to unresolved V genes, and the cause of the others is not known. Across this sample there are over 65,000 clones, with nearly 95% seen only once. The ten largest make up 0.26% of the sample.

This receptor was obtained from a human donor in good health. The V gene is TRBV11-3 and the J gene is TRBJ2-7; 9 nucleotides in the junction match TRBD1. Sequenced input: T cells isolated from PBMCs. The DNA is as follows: TGTGCCAGCAGCTTCGCCGGGACAGGGTACGAGCAGTACTTC. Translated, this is CASSFAGTGYEQYF.